The 27 T cell receptor beta chains listed next were all sequenced from one sample in a study of blood T cell repertoires in COVID-19. Assay used: immunoSEQ multiplex PCR; TCRdb lists only in-frame clones, some missing. In the table there are about 230,000 clones, approximately 90% of which are singletons. The sample comprised peripheral blood. Receptor source: a man aged 25 to 40 with COVID-19, enrolled during active disease.

The chain links TRBV19 to TRBJ2-1; 11 bases agree with TRBD2. Germline V gene data show CDR1 as LNHDA and CDR2 as SQIVND (reference sequence). This CDR3 has 15 amino acids. V lost 4 bases and J lost 5; bases outside the gene matches: 4. The CDR3 coding sequence is TGTGCCAGTAGTAACCCGGGACTAGCGGACAATGAGCAGTTCTTC. Amino acids: CASSNPGLADNEQFF.

This rearrangement joins TRBV7-2 to TRBJ2-7; 12 bases are shared with TRBD1. The CDR3 sequence is 15 residues long. Germline loops: CDR1 SGHTA, CDR2 FQGNSA. Germline trimming cut 3 bases from V and 2 bases from J; bases unmatched to any gene: 2. The CDR3 nucleotides are TGTGCCAGCAGCTTGGGACAGGGGGCAACCTACGAGCAGTACTTC. It yields the protein CASSLGQGATYEQYF.

In its sample, this clone was seen a few times. The chain recombines TRBV19 with TRBJ2-1; D is possibly TRBD2 (6 bases). V lost 6 bases and J lost 4, with 16 bases in between. CDR3 length: 15 amino acids. The germline V gene has CDR1 LNHDA and CDR2 SQIVND (reference sequence). The DNA of the CDR3 is TGTGCCAGTAGCCTTAGCGGAGATCCTTACAATGAGCAGTTCTTC. Translation gives CASSLSGDPYNEQFF. The complete variable domain, with remaining parts taken from reference TRBV19 and TRBJ2-1, reads DGGITQSPKYLFRKEGQNVTLSCEQNLNHDAMYWYRQDPGQGLRLIYYSQIVNDFQKGDIAEGYSVSREKKESFPLTVTSAQKNPTAFYLCASSLSGDPYNEQFFGPGTRLTVL.

The chain carries TRBV6-5 and TRBJ1-1, with 8 nucleotides matching TRBD1. This CDR3 spans 14 amino acids. The ends lost 4 bases at V and 5 bases at J; junction bases unmatched: 6. In germline, CDR1 is MNHEY, CDR2 SVGAGI. The CDR3 DNA sequence: TGTGCCAGCAGTTCCCGGACAGGGTTGACTGAAGCTTTCTTT. Its protein is CASSSRTGLTEAFF.

The chain recombines TRBV11-2 with TRBJ1-5; 7 nucleotides align to TRBD1. V lost 4 bases to trimming and J lost 15 bases; unmatched junction nucleotides: 12. Germline CDR1 and CDR2: SGHAT and FQNNGV. This CDR3 contains 13 residues. CDR3 region: CASSSGTVNPLHF. The CDR3 nucleotides are TGTGCCAGCAGCTCCGGGACAGTCAACCCACTGCATTTT.

V and J are TRBV7-9 and TRBJ2-1; D not resolved. Trimming cost V 8 bases and J 0 bases, with 14 bases left between them. Germline V gene data show CDR1 as SEHNR and CDR2 as FQNEAQ (reference sequence). The length of the CDR3 is 15 residues. This chain's CDR3 is CASGAGYSSYNEQFF. As DNA, the CDR3 is TGTGCCAGCGGAGCCGGGTATAGCTCCTACAATGAGCAGTTCTTC. Supplemented by reference TRBV7-9 and TRBJ2-1, the full variable domain reads DTGVSQNPRHKITKRGQNVTFRCDPISEHNRLYWYRQTLGQGPEFLTYFQNEAQLEKSRLLSDRFSAERPKGSFSTLEIQRTEQGDSAMYLCASGAGYSSYNEQFFGPGTRLTVL.

The sample holds one count of this clone. The chain joins TRBV28 to TRBJ1-5; TRBD1 aligns across 8 bases. CDR1 and CDR2 (germline): MDHEN, SYDVKM. The CDR3 has 15 amino acids. V dropped 3 bases and J dropped 2; count of bases not matched to a gene: 3. This CDR3 is CASSFLGQGNQPQHF. The CDR3 nucleotides read TGTGCCAGCAGTTTTCTGGGACAGGGCAATCAGCCCCAGCATTTT.

This chain uses TRBV5-6 with TRBJ2-7, with D unresolved. Germline CDR1 is SGHDT and CDR2 is YYEEEE. This CDR3 is built from 14 residues. With 0 bases removed from V and 2 bases from J, the gap between germline ends came to 9 bases. The CDR3: CASSLDTITYEQYF. The CDR3 DNA sequence: TGTGCCAGCAGCTTGGACACTATAACCTACGAGCAGTACTTC.

The J gene is TRBJ1-2, the V gene TRBV5-1, with 8 bases aligning to TRBD1. The germline V gene has CDR1 SGHRS and CDR2 YFSETQ. Germline trimming cut 4 bases from V and 4 bases from J; bases unmatched to any gene: 9. The CDR3 contains 15 residues. CDR3 loop: CASSLGGQEGYGYTF. CDR3 coding DNA: TGCGCCAGCAGCCTGGGGGGACAGGAGGGCTATGGCTACACCTTC.

This clone was detected once. This chain links TRBV4-1 with TRBJ1-2, with D possibly being TRBD1 (6 bases). Germline V gene sequence: CDR1 MGHRA, CDR2 YSYEKL. V was pared by 0 bases and J by 5 bases, with 10 bases between. The CDR3 runs to 14 residues. The CDR3 here is CASSQDTQGYGYTF. The CDR3 bases are TGCGCCAGCAGCCAAGATACACAGGGTTATGGCTACACCTTC.

This chain joins TRBV24-1 and TRBJ2-6; D is unresolved. The germline V gene has CDR1 KGHDR and CDR2 SFDVKD. Trimming removed 7 bases from V and 2 bases from J, with 11 bases in between. The CDR3 sequence is 15 residues long. The CDR3 loop is CATSDRSPGANVLTF. CDR3 DNA sequence: TGTGCCACCAGCGATAGGAGTCCTGGGGCCAACGTCCTGACTTTC.

CDR3 sequence reads: CASSRLQDPRNTIYF. The CDR3 DNA reads as TGTGCCAGCAGTAGATTACAGGATCCTAGAAACACCATATATTTT. The chain couples TRBV28 to TRBJ1-3; D may be TRBD1 (5 bases). From germline, CDR1 is MDHEN and CDR2 SYDVKM. This CDR3 is built from 15 residues. The ends were cut back, 5 bases at V and 5 bases at J, with 16 bases in the middle.

This clone is a singleton in its sample. The chain joins TRBV3-1 (or the pseudogene TRBV3-2) to TRBJ2-7; 9 bases fit TRBD2. The V and J ends lost 2 bases and 4 bases, in that order; junction bases with no gene match: 9. Germline V gene data show CDR1 as LGHDT and CDR2 as YNNKEL (reference sequence). CDR3 length: 16 amino acids. For the CDR3, the DNA is TGTGCCAGCAGCCAATATAGCGGGAGAAATCGATACGAGCAGTACTTC. This gives the protein CASSQYSGRNRYEQYF.

This chain uses TRBV6-5 with TRBJ1-2, with D maybe TRBD1 (6 bases). Trimming left V 2 bases short and J 4 bases short, with 11 bases between. Germline CDR1 is MNHEY and CDR2 is SVGAGI. This CDR3 is built from 14 residues. CDR3 coding DNA: TGTGCCAGCAGTTACACAGACAGGCTCTATGGCTACACCTTC. This encodes CASSYTDRLYGYTF.

J is TRBJ2-7 and V is TRBV5-1; the D gene is possibly TRBD2 (5 bases). The CDR3 contains 14 residues. CDR1 is SGHRS, CDR2 YFSETQ, per germline. V was trimmed by 0 bases and J by 3 bases, leaving 10 bases between them. The CDR3 region is CASSLASGNYEQYF. For the CDR3, the DNA is TGCGCCAGCAGCTTGGCCTCGGGGAACTACGAGCAGTACTTC.

The genes are TRBV9 and TRBJ2-5; TRBD1 aligns across 7 bases. Looked up from germline, CDR1 is SGDLS and CDR2 is YYNGEE. CDR3 length: 15 residues. Trimming took 4 bases from V and 3 from J; bases not matched to a gene: 9. CDR3 in DNA: TGTGCCAGCAGCTTTACAGGACAGGCAAAAGAGACCCAGTACTTC. As protein: CASSFTGQAKETQYF.

The V call is TRBV7-9, the J call TRBJ1-5, with 9 bases matching TRBD1. Looked up from germline, CDR1 is SEHNR and CDR2 is FQNEAQ (reference sequence). Unmatched junction bases numbered 5, after V lost 1 base and J lost 1 base. The CDR3 runs 17 residues. CDR3 amino acids: CASSLGTGVMSNQPQHF. As DNA, the CDR3 is TGTGCCAGCAGCTTAGGGACAGGGGTAATGAGCAATCAGCCCCAGCATTTT. The full variable domain, with the rest looked up from reference TRBV7-9 and TRBJ1-5, is DTGVSQNPRHKITKRGQNVTFRCDPISEHNRLYWYRQTLGQGPEFLTYFQNEAQLEKSRLLSDRFSAERPKGSFSTLEIQRTEQGDSAMYLCASSLGTGVMSNQPQHFGDGTRLSIL.

The gene calls are TRBV18 and TRBJ1-4; no definite D call. The CDR3 has 16 amino acids. V lost 3 bases to trimming and J lost 3 bases, with 14 bases between them. Germline values: CDR1 KGHSH, CDR2 LQKENI. CDR3 loop: CASSPFLSDSNEKLFF. The CDR3 bases are TGTGCCAGCTCACCGTTTCTTTCAGACTCTAATGAAAAACTGTTTTTT. The full variable domain, its missing parts supplied by reference TRBV18 and TRBJ1-4, is NAGVMQNPRHLVRRRGQEARLRCSPMKGHSHVYWYRQLPEEGLKFMVYLQKENIIDESGMPKERFSAEFPKEGPSILRIQQVVRGDSAAYFCASSPFLSDSNEKLFFGSGTQLSVL.

This clone was seen only once. The chain recombines TRBV2 with TRBJ2-7, with D perhaps matching TRBD2 (5 bases). The CDR3 has 13 residues. V gave up 8 bases and J gave up 7 bases, with 18 bases separating them. Germline loops: CDR1 SNHLY, CDR2 FYNNEI. CDR3 protein: CASLLGNVREQYF. For the CDR3, the DNA is TGTGCCAGCCTCCTCGGGAACGTCAGGGAGCAGTACTTC. The full variable domain, its missing parts supplied by reference TRBV2 and TRBJ2-7, is EPEVTQTPSHQVTQMGQEVILRCVPISNHLYFYWYRQILGQKVEFLVSFYNNEISEKSEIFDDQFSVERPDGSNFTLKIRSTKLEDSAMYFCASLLGNVREQYFGPGTRLTVT.

CDR3 sequence: CAIRRGTEYEQYF. In nucleotides, the CDR3 is TGTGCCATCAGGAGAGGGACAGAATACGAGCAGTACTTC. This rearrangement joins TRBV10-3 to TRBJ2-7, with 7 positions matching TRBD1. The CDR3 runs to 13 residues. Germline trimming cut 6 bases from V and 4 bases from J; bases unmatched to any gene: 6. Germline CDR1 ENHRY, CDR2 SYGVKD.

The chain has TRBV3-1 (or the pseudogene TRBV3-2) and TRBJ2-7; TRBD1 is a possible D gene (6 bases). V was shortened by 4 bases and J by 3 bases, with 13 bases between the two germline ends. CDR3 size: 14 residues. Germline CDR1 is LGHDT and CDR2 is YNNKEL (reference sequence). The CDR3 DNA reads TGTGCCAGCAGCCCACACGGACAGCTCTACGAGCAGTACTTC. Translated, it gives CASSPHGQLYEQYF.

V gene TRBV7-3 combines with J gene TRBJ1-6; TRBD1 aligns across 9 bases. CDR3 length equals 14 residues. The germline gives CDR1 SGHTA, CDR2 FQGTGA. Unmatched junction bases numbered 5, after V lost 4 bases and J lost 10 bases. DNA for the CDR3: TGTGCCAGCAGCTCCTCCGGGACAGGGTCACCCCTCCACTTT. It specifies CASSSSGTGSPLHF.

This rearrangement joins TRBV19 to TRBJ2-4; D gene unclear. With 7 bases removed from V and 0 bases from J, the gap between germline ends came to 10 bases. The germline V gene encodes CDR1 LNHDA and CDR2 SQIVND (reference sequence). The CDR3 consists of 14 residues. In DNA, the CDR3 is TGTGCCAGTATGGAGAGTCTAGCCAAAAACATTCAGTACTTC. Translating it yields CASMESLAKNIQYF.

The chain combines TRBV18 with TRBJ2-7; 7 bases align to TRBD1. V trimming: 4 bases; J trimming: 0 bases; junction bases outside the gene matches: 6. The CDR3 spans 15 residues. Germline V CDR1 and CDR2: KGHSH, LQKENI. CDR3 sequence reads: CASSRGQEVSYEQYF. CDR3 nucleotide sequence: TGTGCCAGCTCACGCGGACAGGAAGTCTCCTACGAGCAGTACTTC.

The chain employs TRBV21-1 and TRBJ1-5. TRBV21-1 is a listed pseudogene. The CDR3 has 20 residues. CDR3 loop: CASSFHMGGVSKLRNQPQHF. The CDR3, as DNA: TGTGCCAGCAGCTTCCATATGGGGGGGGTTTCGAAATTAAGGAATCAGCCCCAGCATTTT.

This clone was seen a handful of times. This chain uses TRBV28 with TRBJ2-1, with a weak D call TRBD2 (5 bases). V lost 5 bases and J lost 0, with 14 bases in between. This CDR3 is 16 amino acids long. In germline, CDR1 is MDHEN, CDR2 SYDVKM. CDR3 sequence: CASSPSVARSYNEQFF. The CDR3 bases are TGTGCCAGCAGTCCTTCAGTAGCGCGCTCCTACAATGAGCAGTTCTTC.

CDR3 sequence: CASSNPGTGYQETQYF. The CDR3 coding sequence is TGTGCCAGCAGTAACCCAGGGACAGGGTACCAAGAGACCCAGTACTTC. The V gene is TRBV6-2 or TRBV6-3, the J gene TRBJ2-5; 9 nucleotides align to TRBD1. This CDR3 has 16 amino acids. Germline V gives CDR1 MNHEY, CDR2 SVGEGT. The junction had 7 bases not matched to a gene; V was cut back by 5 bases and J by 0 bases.